This entry lists 19 T cell receptor beta chains sequenced from one sample in a study of cytomegalovirus exposure and HLA in healthy donors (dated by TCRdb to about 2017). The library was generated by the immunoSEQ multiplex PCR assay. The multiplex PCR relied on a mix of 60 forward primers for TCR Vbeta segments and 13 reverse primers for TCR Jbeta segments. What TCRdb holds here is the immuneACCESS table cut down to in-frame rearrangements. Part of the clones is not present; checked against another copy, under half of the missing clones reflect an unresolved V gene, and the others are unexplained. The sample table lists around 140,000 clones, approximately 80% of them with a count of one. The ten largest clones add up to 1.5% of the sample. The sequenced sample consisted of PBMCs. Source of these receptors: a woman between 18 and 30 years old in good health and CMV-seronegative.

This clone was detected only a few times. The CDR3 DNA reads TGTGCCAGCAGCTTGGGGAGGTACAATGAGCAGTTCTTC. As protein: CASSLGRYNEQFF. The chain joins TRBV7-2 to TRBJ2-1; a possible D gene is TRBD2 (6 bases). This CDR3 region has 13 residues. Trimming stripped 3 bases from V and 4 bases from J, with 7 bases between. Germline CDR1 is SGHTA and CDR2 is FQGNSA.

The rearrangement joins TRBV5-6 to TRBJ2-7; perhaps TRBD1 as D (6 bases). Germline V lookup: CDR1 SGHDT, CDR2 YYEEEE. CDR3 length: 14 amino acids. Trimming stripped 5 bases from V and 4 bases from J, with 16 bases between. CDR3 amino acids: CASRYSGTRYEQYF. Written as DNA, the CDR3 is TGTGCCAGCAGGTATTCCGGGACAAGATACGAGCAGTACTTC.

The count of this clone is one. V gene TRBV15 combines with J gene TRBJ2-3; 13 bases match TRBD2. The CDR3 spans 18 residues. Trimming cost V 0 bases and J 2 bases; bases outside gene matches: 5. The germline V gene encodes CDR1 LNHNV and CDR2 YYDKDF (reference sequence). The CDR3 DNA reads as TGTGCCACCAGCAGAGACCCGACTAGCGGGAGGACCACAGATACGCAGTATTTT. This codes for CATSRDPTSGRTTDTQYF.

This clone showed up just a few times. The rearrangement uses TRBV30 and TRBJ1-3; 10 positions agree with TRBD1. This CDR3 is 16 amino acids long. The germline gives CDR1 GTSNPN, CDR2 SVGIG (reference sequence). After removal of 3 bases from V and 1 base from J, the junction contained 6 bases not matched to a gene. Written as DNA, the CDR3 is TGTGCCTGGAGGATCCGGGACAGGGGTTCTGGAAACACCATATATTTT. Translated: CAWRIRDRGSGNTIYF.

The rearrangement links TRBV4-1 to TRBJ2-3; 9 bases are shared with TRBD2. J gave up 3 bases and V 4 bases, and 2 bases lay outside the gene matches. This CDR3 is built from 14 residues. Germline V gene sequence: CDR1 MGHRA, CDR2 YSYEKL. The CDR3 loop reads CASSPSGTTDTQYF. CDR3 coding DNA: TGCGCCAGCAGCCCTAGCGGGACTACAGATACGCAGTATTTT.

This chain uses TRBV4-1 with TRBJ2-2; tentatively, D is TRBD1 (5 bases). V was trimmed by 2 bases and J by 1 base, leaving 8 bases between them. The CDR3 extends over 15 amino acids. Germline CDR1 is MGHRA and CDR2 is YSYEKL. For the CDR3, the DNA is TGCGCCAGCAGCCAACATGACAGGAACACCGGGGAGCTGTTTTTT. It is translated as CASSQHDRNTGELFF.

A few counts support this clone. The chain recombines TRBV19 with TRBJ2-7, with D possibly matching TRBD2 (6 bases). The germline gives CDR1 LNHDA, CDR2 SQIVND (reference sequence). V was cut by 0 bases and J by 5 bases, with 17 bases left in between. The CDR3 sequence is 16 residues long. CDR3 coding DNA: TGTGCCAGTAGTATAGATCTCGGGGGAGTTGGCAACGAGCAGTACTTC. Protein: CASSIDLGGVGNEQYF.

This chain joins TRBV6-5 and TRBJ1-4; tentatively, D is TRBD1 (6 bases). Germline CDR1 MNHEY, CDR2 SVGAGI. With 8 bases removed from V and 8 bases from J, the gap between germline ends came to 15 bases. The CDR3 runs 13 residues. The CDR3 DNA reads TGTGCCAGCCGGGGGGCTTTTGGAGAAAAACTGTTTTTT. This translates into CASRGAFGEKLFF.

CDR3 DNA: TGTGCCAGCAGCCGAAGACGGGACACTCCCTACGAGCAGTACTTC. It specifies CASSRRRDTPYEQYF. The V and J genes are TRBV11-1 and TRBJ2-7; tentatively, D is TRBD1 (6 bases). Trimming took 5 bases from V and 2 from J, leaving 16 bases between them. Germline V gives CDR1 SGHAT, CDR2 FQDESV (reference sequence). CDR3 length: 15 amino acids.

The chain uses TRBV2 and TRBJ2-1, with 9 bases fitting TRBD1. The CDR3 has 15 amino acids. CDR1 and CDR2 (germline): SNHLY, FYNNEI. V trimming: 4 bases; J trimming: 4 bases; junction bases outside the gene matches: 5. CDR3 amino acids: CASSAWDRDYNEQFF. In DNA, the CDR3 is TGTGCCAGCAGTGCATGGGACAGGGATTACAATGAGCAGTTCTTC.

This sequence joins TRBV6-5 and TRBJ2-7; the match to TRBD1 covers 7 bases. Germline V lookup: CDR1 MNHEY, CDR2 SVGAGI. V lost 8 bases and J lost 5; bases outside the gene matches: 12. The CDR3 sequence is 14 residues long. This chain's CDR3 is CASGVRQGLDEQYF. The CDR3 DNA sequence: TGTGCCAGCGGGGTCCGACAGGGTCTGGACGAGCAGTACTTC.

This chain joins TRBV7-2 and TRBJ1-2, with a tentative D call TRBD1 (5 bases). This CDR3 has 14 amino acids. With 2 bases removed from V and 2 bases from J, the gap between germline ends came to 9 bases. Germline CDR1 SGHTA, CDR2 FQGNSA. The CDR3 reads CASSLSRENYGYTF. In DNA form, the CDR3 reads TGTGCCAGCAGCTTAAGCAGGGAAAACTATGGCTACACCTTC.

This chain connects TRBV11-2 to TRBJ2-7; 13 bases are a match to TRBD2. After removal of 5 bases from V and 6 bases from J, the junction contained 4 bases not matched to a gene. Germline loops: CDR1 SGHAT, CDR2 FQNNGV. The CDR3 is made up of 14 amino acids. The CDR3 region has the DNA TGTGCCAGCAGCCAGGGACTAGCGGGATCCGAGCAGTACTTC. As protein: CASSQGLAGSEQYF.

This clone occurred once. The chain recombines TRBV27 with TRBJ1-2, with 7 bases that match TRBD1. In germline, CDR1 is MNHEY, CDR2 SMNVEV (reference sequence). The CDR3 consists of 14 residues. V lost 6 bases and J lost 7; bases outside the gene matches: 11. The CDR3 sequence is CASRVTGARGGYTF. CDR3 sequence (DNA): TGTGCCAGCAGGGTTACAGGGGCCAGGGGTGGCTACACCTTC.

The rearrangement uses TRBV27 and TRBJ2-1; TRBD2 matches at 13 bases. V shed 6 bases, J shed 8 bases, and the junction held 4 bases outside the gene matches. Germline lookup yields CDR1 MNHEY and CDR2 SMNVEV (reference sequence). The CDR3 totals 14 residues. CDR3 coding DNA: TGTGCCAGCAGGCGGACTAGCGGGAGCGATGAGCAGTTCTTC. It translates to CASRRTSGSDEQFF.

In its sample, this clone was seen once. The gene calls are TRBV30 and TRBJ2-7; D possibly corresponds to TRBD1 (6 bases). With 2 bases removed from V and 0 bases from J, the gap between germline ends came to 8 bases. Germline V gene lookup returns CDR1 GTSNPN and CDR2 SVGIG (reference sequence). The length of the CDR3 is 13 residues. The CDR3 is CAWSPGHSYEQYF. The CDR3, as DNA: TGTGCCTGGAGTCCGGGACACTCCTACGAGCAGTACTTC.

The chain has TRBV2 and TRBJ1-2; D not resolved. The CDR3 contains 11 residues. V lost 7 bases to trimming and J lost 3 bases, with 6 bases between them. Per germline, CDR1 SNHLY and CDR2 FYNNEI. CDR3 nucleotide sequence: TGTGCCAGCACGGGGTACTATGGCTACACCTTC. Protein product: CASTGYYGYTF.

The CDR3 coding sequence is TGTGCCAGCAGCCATCGGGAGCGGGGCTACGAGCAGTACTTC. This codes for CASSHRERGYEQYF. The chain is built from TRBV5-6 and TRBJ2-7, with 7 bases identical to TRBD2. From germline, CDR1 is SGHDT and CDR2 YYEEEE. CDR3 length: 14 amino acids. Unmatched junction bases numbered 7, after V lost 4 bases and J lost 3 bases.

The chain employs TRBV7-8 and TRBJ1-2; a possible D gene is TRBD1 (5 bases). CDR1 is SGHVS, CDR2 FQNEAQ, per germline. Trimming stripped 4 bases from V and 1 base from J, with 10 bases between. The CDR3 is made up of 14 amino acids. The CDR3 spells CASSSLGLNYGYTF. CDR3 sequence (DNA): TGTGCCAGCAGCTCCCTGGGGCTTAACTATGGCTACACCTTC. Full variable domain (rest looked up from reference TRBV7-8 and TRBJ1-2): GAGVSQSPRYKVAKRGQDVALRCDPISGHVSLFWYQQALGQGPEFLTYFQNEAQLDKSGLPSDRFFAERPEGSVSTLKIQRTQQEDSAVYLCASSSLGLNYGYTFGSGTRLTVV.